These 20 T cell receptor beta chains originate from one sample sequenced in a study of T cells in Graves' hyperthyroidism and ophthalmopathy (dated 2019 in TCRdb). The method behind the library was multiplex PCR. This sample was sequenced with an Illumina HiSeq 2000. The TCR beta CDR3 regions were amplified from the RNA transcripts. For the first round of RT-PCR on the TCR CDR3, the HTBI primer set was used together with the Qiagen OneStep RT-PCR kit. TCRdb redid the processing of the public reads, applying fastp at Q25 and MiXCR, and retained in-frame beta chains. Identical CDR3 proteins give one entry, which carries the most common genes and DNA. The sample has under 350,000 distinct CDR3 sequences on record, less than 30% of them singletons. The biggest ten clones account for approximately 30% of the sample. The sample taken for sequencing was blood. The source is a man aged 40-50 years with Graves' hyperthyroidism that later progressed to Graves' ophthalmopathy.

This clonotype was seen repeatedly, ten times or more. The chain employs TRBV25-1 and TRBJ2-7; unclear D gene. Deletions cut 1 base from V and 6 bases from J, with 4 bases between. CDR1 is MGHDK and CDR2 is SYGVNS in the germline V gene. The CDR3 spans 11 residues. The CDR3 spells CASSELGEQYF. The DNA for the CDR3 is TGTGCCAGCAGTGAATTGGGCGAGCAGTACTTC.

The chain uses TRBV11-2 and TRBJ2-7; perhaps TRBD1 as D (5 bases). The V gene lost 2 bases and the J gene lost 6 bases, with 11 bases spanning the gap. Germline values: CDR1 SGHAT, CDR2 FQNNGV. The CDR3 runs 13 residues. Here the CDR3 DNA reads TGTGCCAGCAGCTTATTGGTGCAGGGCGAGCAGTACTTC. Its protein product is CASSLLVQGEQYF. The variable domain in full, with the rest retrieved from reference TRBV11-2 and TRBJ2-7, is EAGVAQSPRYKIIEKRQSVAFWCNPISGHATLYWYQQILGQGPKLLIQFQNNGVVDDSQLPKDRFSAERLKGVDSTLKIQPAKLEDSAVYLCASSLLVQGEQYFGPGTRLTVT.

This clonotype was seen at least ten times. The J gene is TRBJ2-7, the V gene TRBV28; D may be TRBD2 (5 bases). V was shortened by 4 bases and J by 0 bases, with 13 bases between the two germline ends. The length of the CDR3 is 15 residues. Germline V gene data show CDR1 as MDHEN and CDR2 as SYDVKM. The CDR3 sequence is CASSYAGKNSYEQYF. Written as DNA, the CDR3 is TGTGCCAGCAGTTATGCGGGCAAGAACTCCTACGAGCAGTACTTC.

This clonotype was seen more than once but under ten times. V and J are TRBV28 and TRBJ1-1; TRBD1 matches 10 bases. The CDR3 loop spans 14 amino acids. Germline loops: CDR1 MDHEN, CDR2 SYDVKM. J gave up 8 bases and V 2 bases, and 5 bases lay outside the gene matches. The CDR3 nucleotides are TGTGCCAGCAGTTTAGGAGGGGGACAGGGGGAAGCTTTCTTT. Translation: CASSLGGGQGEAFF.

This clonotype was picked up many times. The chain combines TRBV20-1 with TRBJ2-7; D might be TRBD1 (5 bases). Trimming pared 0 bases from V and 0 bases from J, leaving 9 bases between. This CDR3 comprises 14 residues. Per the germline V gene, CDR1 is DFQATT and CDR2 is SNEGSKA (reference sequence). The CDR3 is CSARDRGYSYEQYF. As DNA, the CDR3 is TGCAGTGCTAGAGATAGGGGTTACTCCTACGAGCAGTACTTC.

Many counts were recorded for this clonotype. The gene calls are TRBV11-2 and TRBJ1-2; D remains ambiguous. There are 12 residues in the CDR3. Germline CDR1 reads SGHAT; CDR2 reads FQNNGV. Trimming cost V 2 bases and J 6 bases, with 7 bases left between them. CDR3: CASSLNKHGYTF. As DNA, the CDR3 is TGTGCCAGCAGCTTAAACAAGCATGGCTACACCTTC. The entire variable domain, with the rest obtained from reference TRBV11-2 and TRBJ1-2, is as follows: EAGVAQSPRYKIIEKRQSVAFWCNPISGHATLYWYQQILGQGPKLLIQFQNNGVVDDSQLPKDRFSAERLKGVDSTLKIQPAKLEDSAVYLCASSLNKHGYTFGSGTRLTVV.

This rearrangement joins TRBV29-1 to TRBJ1-2; D unclear. The CDR3 extends over 13 amino acids. With 3 bases removed from V and 3 bases from J, the gap between germline ends came to 11 bases. Germline V gives CDR1 SQVTM, CDR2 ANQGSEA. The CDR3 reads CSVDPQIYYGYTF. The CDR3 DNA reads as TGCAGCGTTGACCCACAGATCTACTATGGCTACACCTTC.

This clonotype has a count of ten or more. The chain recombines TRBV6-1 with TRBJ2-6; perhaps TRBD1 as D (6 bases). V was trimmed by 1 base and J by 4 bases, leaving 11 bases between them. The V gene's germline CDR1 is MNHNS and CDR2 SASEGT. This CDR3 region has 16 residues. As DNA, the CDR3 is TGTGCCAGCAGTGAAGTTGGGGGCGGCGGGGCCAACGTCCTGACTTTC. Protein: CASSEVGGGGANVLTF.

This clonotype was counted many times. The chain links TRBV28 to TRBJ2-2; no definite D call. The CDR3 has 13 amino acids. With 3 bases removed from V and 1 base from J, the gap between germline ends came to 3 bases. Per the germline V gene, CDR1 is MDHEN and CDR2 is SYDVKM. DNA of the CDR3: TGTGCCAGCAGTTTGCAGAACACCGGGGAGCTGTTTTTT. Translated: CASSLQNTGELFF.

This clonotype has at least ten counts. The chain joins TRBV6-1 to TRBJ1-5; D is possibly TRBD1 (6 bases). Deletions cut 4 bases from V and 7 bases from J, with 20 bases between. In germline, CDR1 is MNHNS, CDR2 SASEGT. The CDR3 runs 16 residues. CDR3 sequence: CASSANGMGAYQPQHF. The CDR3 DNA is TGTGCCAGCAGTGCCAATGGAATGGGGGCGTACCAGCCCCAGCATTTT.

The sample holds a few counts of this clonotype. The genes are TRBV12-3 or TRBV12-4 and TRBJ2-7; the match to TRBD2 covers 13 bases. The CDR3 totals 14 residues. V gave up 6 bases and J gave up 9 bases; unmatched junction bases: 8. CDR3 nucleotides: TGTGCCAGCAGGGATGGACTAGCGGGAGCGGTGCAGTACTTC. Amino acids: CASRDGLAGAVQYF.

The table lists this clonotype with many counts. The chain links TRBV6-5 to TRBJ2-2, with D perhaps TRBD1 (6 bases). Germline V gives CDR1 MNHEY, CDR2 SVGAGI. The CDR3 is 14 amino acids. V dropped 6 bases and J dropped 4 bases, with 12 bases sitting between them. CDR3 loop: CASRRQVITGELFF. The CDR3, as DNA: TGTGCCAGCAGGCGACAGGTGATCACCGGGGAGCTGTTTTTT.

This clonotype was picked up many times. CDR3 sequence reads: CASSYVEGNYEQYF. CDR3 in DNA: TGTGCCAGCAGTTACGTTGAGGGTAACTACGAGCAGTACTTC. The genes are TRBV6-5 and TRBJ2-7, with a possible D match to TRBD2 (5 bases). The V and J ends lost 2 bases and 3 bases respectively, with 11 bases between them. CDR1 and CDR2 (germline): MNHEY, SVGAGI. This CDR3 contains 14 residues.

A few counts support this clonotype. The V call is TRBV7-2, the J call TRBJ1-2, with 10 bases aligning to TRBD1. V was pared by 6 bases and J by 6 bases, with 7 bases of the junction left unmatched. The CDR3 sequence is 14 residues long. Germline V gene data show CDR1 as SGHTA and CDR2 as FQGNSA. The CDR3 nucleotides are TGTGCCAGCAGGCTGACAGGGGGCGCGGATGGCTACACCTTC. Its protein is CASRLTGGADGYTF.

This clonotype was counted many times. The chain recombines TRBV6-5 with TRBJ2-7; 13 positions match TRBD2. The CDR3 spans 17 residues. From germline, CDR1 is MNHEY and CDR2 SVGAGI. Germline trimming cut 2 bases from V and 1 base from J; bases unmatched to any gene: 5. CDR3 DNA sequence: TGTGCCAGCAGTTACGGGACTAGCGGGATCATTTCCTACGAGCAGTACTTC. Translation: CASSYGTSGIISYEQYF.

This rearrangement joins TRBV12-3 or TRBV12-4 to TRBJ2-4; 10 bases map to TRBD2. The CDR3 runs to 13 residues. Trimming took 6 bases from V and 8 from J; bases not matched to a gene: 4. CDR3 residues: CASSPSGSDIQYF. Written as DNA, the CDR3 is TGTGCCAGCAGCCCTAGCGGGAGTGACATTCAGTACTTC.

V usage is TRBV10-3 and J usage is TRBJ1-1; 7 nucleotides agree with TRBD1. The CDR3 is made up of 15 amino acids. From germline, CDR1 is ENHRY and CDR2 SYGVKD. The V segment lost 7 bases and the J segment 3 bases; nucleotides outside the gene matches: 11. The CDR3 nucleotides read TGTGCCATCAAACATGCGACAGGGAGGGACACTGAAGCTTTCTTT. This gives the protein CAIKHATGRDTEAFF.

This clonotype was recorded at least ten times. The gene calls are TRBV27 and TRBJ2-4; 7 bases fit TRBD1. Germline trimming cut 5 bases from V and 0 bases from J; bases unmatched to any gene: 10. This CDR3 has 17 residues. CDR1 and CDR2 (germline): MNHEY, SMNVEV (reference sequence). The chain's CDR3 is CASSPETGVLAKNIQYF. The CDR3 DNA is TGTGCCAGCAGTCCAGAAACAGGGGTACTAGCCAAAAACATTCAGTACTTC.

This clonotype was found many times. The V gene is TRBV24-1, the J gene TRBJ2-2; 9 nucleotides align to TRBD2. With 4 bases clipped from V and 10 bases from J, the junction kept 12 bases outside the gene matches. Germline V gives CDR1 KGHDR, CDR2 SFDVKD. CDR3 length: 16 amino acids. The CDR3 sequence: CATSDTGTSTGSELFF. The DNA of the CDR3 is TGTGCCACCAGTGACACCGGGACTAGCACAGGCTCGGAGCTGTTTTTT.

This clonotype was counted ten times or more. The chain joins TRBV5-1 to TRBJ1-2; D uncertain. The germline V and J ends were trimmed by 4 bases and 1 base, with 17 bases remaining between them. This CDR3 has 16 residues. The germline gives CDR1 SGHRS, CDR2 YFSETQ. CDR3 sequence: CASSPFGGSRNYGYTF. The DNA for the CDR3 is TGCGCCAGCAGCCCGTTCGGAGGGAGCCGTAACTATGGCTACACCTTC.